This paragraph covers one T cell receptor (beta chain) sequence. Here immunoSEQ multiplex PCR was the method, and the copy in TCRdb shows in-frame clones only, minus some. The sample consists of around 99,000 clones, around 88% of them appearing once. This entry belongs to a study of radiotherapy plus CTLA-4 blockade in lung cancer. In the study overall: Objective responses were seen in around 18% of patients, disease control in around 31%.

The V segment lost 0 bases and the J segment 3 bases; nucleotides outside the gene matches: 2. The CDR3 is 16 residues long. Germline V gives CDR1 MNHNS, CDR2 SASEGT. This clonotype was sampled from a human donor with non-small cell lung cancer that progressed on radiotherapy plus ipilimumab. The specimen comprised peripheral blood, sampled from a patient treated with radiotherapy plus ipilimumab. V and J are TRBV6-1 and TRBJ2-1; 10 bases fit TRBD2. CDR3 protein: CASSEATSGFYNEQFF. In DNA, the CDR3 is TGTGCCAGCAGTGAAGCGACTAGCGGGTTCTACAATGAGCAGTTCTTC.